This entry lists 25 T cell receptor beta chains sequenced from one sample in a study of blood T cell repertoires in COVID-19. Libraries were prepared by immunoSEQ multiplex PCR; TCRdb keeps only in-frame clonotypes and omits some of them. This sample has around 500,000 clones, with approximately 86% found just once. Sequencing used PBMCs or T cells enriched from blood (not recorded which). These receptors came from a woman in her fifties or sixties who had recovered from COVID-19.

CDR3 sequence reads: CASRGRRVGELFF. The DNA of the CDR3 is TGTGCCAGCAGGGGAAGGAGGGTCGGGGAGCTGTTTTTT. The chain has TRBV12-3 or TRBV12-4 and TRBJ2-2, with D possibly matching TRBD2 (6 bases). V was cut by 6 bases and J by 7 bases, with 12 bases left in between. The CDR3 covers 13 residues.

This clone was observed a few times. The V and J genes are TRBV6-1 and TRBJ2-2, with D perhaps matching TRBD1 (6 bases). The germline CDR1 and CDR2 sequences are MNHNS and SASEGT. Trimming left V 2 bases short and J 5 bases short, with 9 bases between. The CDR3 covers 14 residues. The CDR3 DNA sequence: TGTGCCAGCAGTGAAACAGGGATGACCGGGGAGCTGTTTTTT. Translation: CASSETGMTGELFF.

The chain is built from TRBV19 and TRBJ1-1, with D maybe TRBD1 (6 bases). The CDR3 consists of 11 residues. The V gene lost 9 bases and the J gene lost 3 bases, with 8 bases spanning the gap. From germline, CDR1 is LNHDA and CDR2 SQIVND (reference sequence). CDR3 amino acids: CASGQYTEAFF. CDR3 bases: TGTGCCAGCGGACAGTACACTGAAGCTTTCTTT.

This chain uses TRBV4-1 with TRBJ2-2, with 8 bases aligning to TRBD2. This CDR3 has 17 amino acids. J was trimmed by 7 bases and V by 1 base; bases with no gene match: 11. Germline CDR1 is MGHRA and CDR2 is YSYEKL. CDR3 in amino acids: CASSQAFGGGPYGELFF. The CDR3 DNA reads as TGCGCCAGCAGCCAAGCTTTCGGCGGGGGGCCCTACGGGGAGCTGTTTTTT.

CDR3 nucleotides: TGTGCCACCAGTGATTCAGGGATGGATACGCAGTATTTT. This encodes CATSDSGMDTQYF. The chain carries TRBV24-1 and TRBJ2-3; possible D gene TRBD1, 5 bases. This CDR3 spans 13 amino acids. The germline V gene encodes CDR1 KGHDR and CDR2 SFDVKD. V lost 2 bases to trimming and J lost 6 bases, with 8 bases between them.

This clone was detected a few times. The chain links TRBV5-1 to TRBJ2-2, with 9 bases fitting TRBD1. CDR1 and CDR2 (germline): SGHRS, YFSETQ. The CDR3 is made up of 17 amino acids. Trimming removed 6 bases from V and 5 bases from J; junction bases left unmatched: 14. Written as DNA, the CDR3 is TGCGCCAGCAACGACCCACCCGGGACAGGGTTTACCGGGGAGCTGTTTTTT. Translated: CASNDPPGTGFTGELFF.

The V and J genes are TRBV2 and TRBJ2-3, with 10 positions matching TRBD1. Looked up from germline, CDR1 is SNHLY and CDR2 is FYNNEI. The CDR3 runs to 16 residues. The trim removed 8 bases at V and 0 bases at J, leaving 8 bases unmatched. The CDR3 DNA sequence: TGTGCCAGCTGGGACAGGGGTCCACTTAGCACAGATACGCAGTATTTT. Translation gives CASWDRGPLSTDTQYF.

The count of this clone is one. The chain recombines TRBV6-1 with TRBJ1-3; D unclear. V lost 0 bases and J 4 bases, leaving 10 bases between the germline ends. The CDR3 sequence is 15 residues long. The germline V gene has CDR1 MNHNS and CDR2 SASEGT. CDR3 coding DNA: TGTGCCAGCAGTGAAGCTCCGGGAAACGGAAACACCATATATTTT. Translated, it gives CASSEAPGNGNTIYF.

The rearrangement uses TRBV19 and TRBJ1-1; D gene ambiguous. The germline V and J ends were trimmed by 3 bases and 1 base, with 9 bases remaining between them. Germline V gene lookup returns CDR1 LNHDA and CDR2 SQIVND (reference sequence). The CDR3 sequence is 14 residues long. The CDR3 nucleotides are TGTGCCAGTAGTATGTCGGGAGGGAACACTGAAGCTTTCTTT. As protein: CASSMSGGNTEAFF.

This chain connects TRBV7-8 to TRBJ1-5, with a tentative D call TRBD1 (6 bases). V lost 6 bases and J lost 3, with 18 bases in between. The CDR3 runs to 16 residues. CDR1 is SGHVS and CDR2 is FQNEAQ in the germline V gene. This CDR3 reads CASRALGHPDNQPQHF. Here the CDR3 DNA reads TGTGCCAGCAGGGCCCTGGGACACCCTGACAATCAGCCCCAGCATTTT. Complete variable domain (other parts from reference TRBV7-8 and TRBJ1-5): GAGVSQSPRYKVAKRGQDVALRCDPISGHVSLFWYQQALGQGPEFLTYFQNEAQLDKSGLPSDRFFAERPEGSVSTLKIQRTQQEDSAVYLCASRALGHPDNQPQHFGDGTRLSIL.

The chain is built from TRBV10-2 and TRBJ2-3; no definite D call. The germline CDR1 and CDR2 sequences are WSHSY and SAAADI. The CDR3 totals 12 residues. The V end lost 6 bases, the J end lost 5 bases, and 9 bases lay between the germline ends. The CDR3 nucleotides read TGCGCCAGCAGCCCCGTACTAGATACGCAGTATTTT. Translated, it gives CASSPVLDTQYF.

V gene TRBV5-4 combines with J gene TRBJ2-7; 11 positions agree with TRBD1. CDR3 length: 14 amino acids. Germline lookup yields CDR1 SGHNT and CDR2 YYREEE (reference sequence). J lost 6 bases, V lost 4 bases, and 6 bases had no gene match. The CDR3 DNA sequence: TGTGCCAGCAGCCACAGAGGACAGGGGGCCGAGCAGTACTTC. Translation gives CASSHRGQGAEQYF.

The rearrangement links TRBV6-5 to TRBJ1-2; TRBD1 aligns across 7 bases. There are 12 residues in the CDR3. The V segment lost 6 bases and the J segment 4 bases; nucleotides outside the gene matches: 2. From germline, CDR1 is MNHEY and CDR2 SVGAGI. The CDR3 protein is CASRTGPYGYTF. The CDR3 DNA follows: TGTGCCAGCAGGACAGGGCCCTATGGCTACACCTTC.

This chain connects TRBV5-1 to TRBJ2-5, with 9 bases lining up with TRBD1. The germline V gene encodes CDR1 SGHRS and CDR2 YFSETQ. V was pared by 4 bases and J by 4 bases, with 8 bases of the junction left unmatched. This CDR3 has 15 amino acids. In DNA, the CDR3 is TGCGCCAGCAGCGGCCAGGGGGGACAGGGAGAGACCCAGTACTTC. It is translated as CASSGQGGQGETQYF.

The chain joins TRBV29-1 to TRBJ2-5; 7 bases are a match to TRBD1. The trim removed 3 bases at V and 4 bases at J, leaving 8 bases unmatched. Looked up from germline, CDR1 is SQVTM and CDR2 is ANQGSEA. The CDR3 extends over 14 amino acids. The CDR3, as DNA: TGCAGCGTTGAGGTCGTCGACAGGGTAGAGACCCAGTACTTC. Translated: CSVEVVDRVETQYF.

This chain links TRBV6-2 or TRBV6-3 with TRBJ1-1; the D is unclear. The germline V gene encodes CDR1 MNHEY and CDR2 SVGEGT. The CDR3 covers 14 residues. The V end was cut by 6 bases, the J end by 6 bases, with 17 bases between. This CDR3 reads CASSLLGVGPEAFF. In DNA form, the CDR3 reads TGTGCCAGCAGCCTCTTGGGCGTGGGTCCTGAAGCTTTCTTT.

This chain joins TRBV11-2 and TRBJ2-3; 7 nucleotides agree with TRBD2. Germline V CDR1 and CDR2: SGHAT, FQNNGV. V dropped 4 bases and J dropped 1; count of bases not matched to a gene: 2. The CDR3 extends over 14 amino acids. CDR3 amino acids: CASSSLAGTDTQYF. The CDR3 region has the DNA TGTGCCAGCAGCTCCCTAGCGGGCACAGATACGCAGTATTTT. The full variable domain, completed using reference TRBV11-2 and TRBJ2-3, is EAGVAQSPRYKIIEKRQSVAFWCNPISGHATLYWYQQILGQGPKLLIQFQNNGVVDDSQLPKDRFSAERLKGVDSTLKIQPAKLEDSAVYLCASSSLAGTDTQYFGPGTRLTVL.

CDR3: CASRPGTENSPLHF. The CDR3 nucleotides are TGTGCCAGCAGACCCGGGACAGAGAATTCACCCCTCCACTTT. The chain links TRBV2 to TRBJ1-6, with 7 bases lining up with TRBD1. The germline CDR1 and CDR2 sequences are SNHLY and FYNNEI. This CDR3 is 14 amino acids long. The V segment lost 6 bases and the J segment 7 bases; nucleotides outside the gene matches: 6. The whole variable domain, filled in from reference TRBV2 and TRBJ1-6, reads EPEVTQTPSHQVTQMGQEVILRCVPISNHLYFYWYRQILGQKVEFLVSFYNNEISEKSEIFDDQFSVERPDGSNFTLKIRSTKLEDSAMYFCASRPGTENSPLHFGNGTRLTVT.

The V gene is TRBV14, the J gene TRBJ1-1; D is ambiguous. Trimming cost V 5 bases and J 1 base, with 8 bases left between them. CDR1 SGHDN and CDR2 FVKESK come from the germline V gene. This CDR3 is built from 13 residues. CDR3: CASSLTKNTEAFF. CDR3 nucleotide sequence: TGTGCCAGCAGCTTGACAAAGAACACTGAAGCTTTCTTT. Together with reference TRBV14 and TRBJ1-1, the CDR3 gives the full variable domain: EAGVTQFPSHSVIEKGQTVTLRCDPISGHDNLYWYRRVMGKEIKFLLHFVKESKQDESGMPNNRFLAERTGGTYSTLKVQPAELEDSGVYFCASSLTKNTEAFFGQGTRLTVV.

The rearrangement joins TRBV5-1 to TRBJ2-1; 8 positions match TRBD1. This CDR3 region has 14 residues. Germline CDR1 SGHRS, CDR2 YFSETQ. Trimming at V came to 3 bases and at J to 7 bases, leaving 6 bases not matched to a gene. This CDR3 reads CASSSRQGKNEQFF. The CDR3 coding sequence is TGCGCCAGCAGCTCCAGACAGGGGAAGAATGAGCAGTTCTTC. Full variable domain (outside the CDR3, taken from reference TRBV5-1 and TRBJ2-1): KAGVTQTPRYLIKTRGQQVTLSCSPISGHRSVSWYQQTPGQGLQFLFEYFSETQRNKGNFPGRFSGRQFSNSRSEMNVSTLELGDSALYLCASSSRQGKNEQFFGPGTRLTVL.

The gene calls are TRBV4-1 and TRBJ2-3; D is unresolved. Trimming removed 4 bases from V and 3 bases from J, with 8 bases in between. The CDR3 length is 13 residues. Germline V gene sequence: CDR1 MGHRA, CDR2 YSYEKL. The CDR3 reads CASSPTLTDTQYF. CDR3 coding DNA: TGCGCCAGCAGCCCTACCCTAACAGATACGCAGTATTTT.

The chain links TRBV5-5 to TRBJ1-2; D not certain. Trimming shortened V by 1 base and J by 4 bases, and 17 bases separated the two germline ends. The V gene's germline CDR1 is SGHKS and CDR2 YYEKEE (reference sequence). The CDR3 extends over 16 amino acids. The CDR3 is CASSLTLLAGSYGYTF. CDR3 DNA: TGTGCCAGCAGCTTGACGCTTCTGGCAGGCTCCTATGGCTACACCTTC. The whole variable domain, filled in from reference TRBV5-5 and TRBJ1-2, reads DAGVTQSPTHLIKTRGQQVTLRCSPISGHKSVSWYQQVLGQGPQFIFQYYEKEERGRGNFPDRFSARQFPNYSSELNVNALLLGDSALYLCASSLTLLAGSYGYTFGSGTRLTVV.

In this sample, this clone turned up once. The CDR3 DNA reads as TGTGCCAGCAGCTTAGAAGGGGGTACCACCGGGGAGCTGTTTTTT. Its translation is CASSLEGGTTGELFF. The rearrangement uses TRBV7-9 and TRBJ2-2; D possibly corresponds to TRBD1 (6 bases). CDR1 and CDR2 from the germline V gene are SEHNR and FQNEAQ (reference sequence). Trimming pared 1 base from V and 4 bases from J, leaving 10 bases between. This CDR3 is built from 15 residues.

The rearrangement links TRBV24-1 to TRBJ2-3, with a tentative D call TRBD1 (6 bases). CDR1 and CDR2 from the germline V gene are KGHDR and SFDVKD. CDR3 length equals 13 residues. Deletions cut 4 bases from V and 3 bases from J, with 7 bases between. The CDR3 bases are TGTGCCACCAGTGAACAGGGAACAGATACGCAGTATTTT. Its translation is CATSEQGTDTQYF.

The chain recombines TRBV5-6 with TRBJ1-1; 7 positions match TRBD1. Trimming took 3 bases from V and 7 from J; bases not matched to a gene: 6. Germline CDR1 SGHDT, CDR2 YYEEEE. The CDR3 is 13 residues long. The CDR3 DNA reads as TGTGCCAGCAGCTACCCAAGGGACAGTGAAGCTTTCTTT. This gives the protein CASSYPRDSEAFF.